This entry lists 25 T cell receptor beta chains sequenced from one sample in a study of glioma-infiltrating T cells after dendritic cell vaccination. Clones were sequenced by immunoSEQ multiplex PCR, and TCRdb holds only the in-frame ones, with some missing. Among under 100,000 clones listed, roughly 84% were seen once. The sample was blood, taken before dendritic cell vaccination. The receptor set was obtained from a human donor with glioblastoma.

The CDR3: CASSPSTSGSKEQYF. CDR3 bases: TGTGCCAGTAGTCCATCGACTAGCGGGAGTAAAGAGCAGTACTTC. This chain joins TRBV19 and TRBJ2-7; TRBD2 matches 12 bases. CDR3 length equals 15 residues. The V gene end was trimmed by 5 bases and the J gene end by 7 bases; junction bases not matched to a gene: 9. CDR1 is LNHDA, CDR2 SQIVND, per germline (reference sequence).

This rearrangement joins TRBV7-9 to TRBJ1-2; D call uncertain. Germline values: CDR1 SEHNR, CDR2 FQNEAQ (reference sequence). V lost 6 bases, J lost 9 bases, and 11 bases lay in between. The CDR3 length is 11 residues. CDR3 DNA: TGTGCCAGCAGTTCAACAGTGAGCTACACCTTC. This codes for CASSSTVSYTF.

The chain joins TRBV19 to TRBJ1-2; no clear D. This CDR3 region has 13 residues. Germline V gene lookup returns CDR1 LNHDA and CDR2 SQIVND (reference sequence). Trimming cost V 5 bases and J 7 bases, with 14 bases left between them. In DNA, the CDR3 is TGTGCCAGTAGTGTCGACTCCGCGAGTGGCTACACCTTC. This translates into CASSVDSASGYTF.

This clone was seen once. This rearrangement joins TRBV30 to TRBJ1-2; 7 bases align to TRBD1. Germline V gene lookup returns CDR1 GTSNPN and CDR2 SVGIG (reference sequence). The CDR3 runs 14 residues. With V trimmed by 3 bases and J by 2 bases, 6 bases remained unmatched. The CDR3 DNA reads as TGTGCCTGGAGGACCCCGGGACAGAACTATGGCTACACCTTC. Translating gives CAWRTPGQNYGYTF.

The genes are TRBV9 and TRBJ1-5, with a possible D match to TRBD1 (5 bases). V gave up 4 bases and J gave up 7 bases, with 18 bases separating them. Germline V lookup: CDR1 SGDLS, CDR2 YYNGEE. The length of the CDR3 is 15 residues. DNA of the CDR3: TGTGCCAGCAGCTCCTCCGGGACGGGGGGGCAGCCCCAGCATTTT. Protein product: CASSSSGTGGQPQHF.

The chain carries TRBV11-3 and TRBJ1-1; D is uncertain. This CDR3 region has 14 residues. V lost 5 bases and J lost 2, with 12 bases in between. Germline CDR1 reads SGHNT; CDR2 reads YENEEA. CDR3 nucleotide sequence: TGTGCCAGCAGCCCCCGGGCGGGAAACACTGAAGCTTTCTTT. Translation: CASSPRAGNTEAFF.

The chain links TRBV6-1 to TRBJ1-5; maybe TRBD1 (5 bases). V lost 4 bases and J lost 0, with 13 bases in between. The CDR3 runs 16 residues. Germline CDR1 is MNHNS and CDR2 is SASEGT. CDR3 nucleotide sequence: TGTGCCAGCAGTGGCCGGGACTGGTATAGCAATCAGCCCCAGCATTTT. Translation: CASSGRDWYSNQPQHF.

This clone occurred a few times. The rearrangement links TRBV6-1 to TRBJ2-7; possible D gene TRBD2, 6 bases. The V gene lost 4 bases and the J gene lost 0 bases, with 10 bases spanning the gap. The CDR3 length is 14 residues. Looked up from germline, CDR1 is MNHNS and CDR2 is SASEGT. The CDR3: CASSAGGNSYEQYF. CDR3 nucleotide sequence: TGTGCCAGCAGTGCGGGCGGGAACTCCTACGAGCAGTACTTC.

The chain carries TRBV5-1 and TRBJ2-7; the D gene is possibly TRBD1 (5 bases). CDR1 is SGHRS, CDR2 YFSETQ, per germline. Trimming cost V 1 base and J 6 bases, with 17 bases left between them. This CDR3 comprises 15 residues. CDR3 DNA sequence: TGCGCCAGCAGCTTGTCATCGACAGTCATGGGCGAGCAGTACTTC. Its translation: CASSLSSTVMGEQYF.

This rearrangement joins TRBV6-5 to TRBJ1-2; D is undetermined. Trimming pared 6 bases from V and 0 bases from J, leaving 8 bases between. The CDR3 has 13 residues. Per germline, CDR1 MNHEY and CDR2 SVGAGI. The CDR3 protein is CASSPVANYGYTF. CDR3 sequence (DNA): TGTGCCAGCAGCCCAGTGGCTAACTATGGCTACACCTTC.

The CDR3 here is CASSPQGVNQPQHF. CDR3 DNA sequence: TGTGCCAGCAGCCCACAGGGCGTTAATCAGCCCCAGCATTTT. The chain couples TRBV6-1 to TRBJ1-5; TRBD1 is a possible D gene (6 bases). CDR3 length equals 14 residues. From germline, CDR1 is MNHNS and CDR2 SASEGT. Trimming shortened V by 6 bases and J by 4 bases, and 13 bases separated the two germline ends.

V gene TRBV5-6 combines with J gene TRBJ2-6; 7 positions match TRBD1. The CDR3 consists of 15 residues. The J segment lost 0 bases and the V segment lost 5 bases, leaving 2 bases of the junction unmatched. Germline CDR1 reads SGHDT; CDR2 reads YYEEEE. Here the CDR3 DNA reads TGTGCCAGCAGGTGGGACAGCTCTGGGGCCAACGTCCTGACTTTC. Translated: CASRWDSSGANVLTF.

The CDR3 sequence: CASSGGQSDTIYF. The CDR3 region has the DNA TGTGCCAGCAGTGGAGGACAGAGCGACACCATATATTTT. The chain joins TRBV6-1 to TRBJ1-3; possibly TRBD1 for D (6 bases). CDR1 is MNHNS and CDR2 is SASEGT in the germline V gene. V was shortened by 4 bases and J by 8 bases, with 12 bases between the two germline ends. The CDR3 totals 13 residues.

This rearrangement joins TRBV5-1 to TRBJ1-1; a weak D match, TRBD1 (6 bases). This CDR3 has 15 residues. The germline CDR1 and CDR2 sequences are SGHRS and YFSETQ. The ends were cut back, 0 bases at V and 8 bases at J, with 17 bases in the middle. DNA of the CDR3: TGCGCCAGCAGCTTGGGCCTTCTTTCACAGGGAGAAGCTTTCTTT. Protein: CASSLGLLSQGEAFF.

The J gene is TRBJ1-5, the V gene TRBV18, with 10 bases fitting TRBD1. Germline V gene sequence: CDR1 KGHSH, CDR2 LQKENI. The CDR3 runs 15 residues. After removal of 3 bases from V and 6 bases from J, the junction contained 5 bases not matched to a gene. The CDR3 reads CASSPGTGVRQPQHF. CDR3 coding DNA: TGTGCCAGCTCACCCGGGACAGGGGTTCGTCAGCCCCAGCATTTT.

The genes are TRBV12-5 and TRBJ1-5; D is unclear. The CDR3 is made up of 15 amino acids. V lost 3 bases to trimming and J lost 2 bases, with 11 bases between them. Looked up from germline, CDR1 is LGHNT and CDR2 is FRNRAP. CDR3 in DNA: TGTGCTAGTGGTTTCCGAGGGATTGGCAATCAGCCCCAGCATTTT. It translates to CASGFRGIGNQPQHF. The entire variable domain, with the rest obtained from reference TRBV12-5 and TRBJ1-5, is as follows: DARVTQTPRHKVTEMGQEVTMRCQPILGHNTVFWYRQTMMQGLELLAYFRNRAPLDDSGMPKDRFSAEMPDATLATLKIQPSEPRDSAVYFCASGFRGIGNQPQHFGDGTRLSIL.

This clone was detected a few times. The V gene is TRBV7-6, the J gene TRBJ1-2, with D unclear. Trimming stripped 5 bases from V and 0 bases from J, with 16 bases between. Germline values: CDR1 SGHVS, CDR2 FNYEAQ. The CDR3 runs 16 residues. CDR3 protein: CASSPGEDQSNYGYTF. The CDR3 DNA sequence: TGTGCCAGCAGCCCCGGGGAGGACCAATCTAACTATGGCTACACCTTC.

The J gene is TRBJ2-5, the V gene TRBV25-1; 7 positions agree with TRBD1. V gave up 0 bases and J gave up 5 bases; unmatched junction bases: 6. The CDR3 sequence is 15 residues long. The germline CDR1 and CDR2 sequences are MGHDK and SYGVNS. CDR3 sequence (DNA): TGTGCCAGCAGTGAATATATGGGCAGGGGGGAGACCCAGTACTTC. Protein product: CASSEYMGRGETQYF.

This clone is labeled medium-sized (0.01 to 0.1%). V is TRBV4-1 and J is TRBJ1-3; no clear D. Germline-derived CDR1 and CDR2 are MGHRA and YSYEKL. The V end was cut by 1 base, the J end by 3 bases, with 7 bases between. This CDR3 spans 14 amino acids. This CDR3 reads CASSQGPGGNTIYF. CDR3 bases: TGCGCCAGCAGCCAAGGCCCAGGTGGAAACACCATATATTTT.

J is TRBJ1-3 and V is TRBV5-1; 9 nucleotides align to TRBD1. V trimming: 1 base; J trimming: 4 bases; junction bases outside the gene matches: 3. Germline V CDR1 and CDR2: SGHRS, YFSETQ. The CDR3 runs to 15 residues. Here the CDR3 reads CASSLMGQGGNTIYF. The DNA of the CDR3 is TGCGCCAGCAGCTTGATGGGACAGGGCGGAAACACCATATATTTT.

The chain links TRBV2 to TRBJ1-2; D remains ambiguous. Deletions cut 5 bases from V and 11 bases from J, with 15 bases between. This CDR3 spans 12 amino acids. Germline CDR1 reads SNHLY; CDR2 reads FYNNEI. CDR3: CASSLEGGSYTF. The CDR3 DNA sequence: TGTGCCAGCAGTCTAGAGGGCGGAAGTTACACCTTC.

The V gene is TRBV11-2, the J gene TRBJ1-2; tentative D call: TRBD1 (6 bases). V shed 1 base and J shed 7 bases, with 16 bases lying between them. This CDR3 region has 15 residues. Germline CDR1 SGHAT, CDR2 FQNNGV. The CDR3 spells CASSLAGAGAGGYTF. The DNA for the CDR3 is TGTGCCAGCAGCTTAGCGGGGGCGGGGGCCGGTGGCTACACCTTC. The full variable domain, with the rest looked up from reference TRBV11-2 and TRBJ1-2, is EAGVAQSPRYKIIEKRQSVAFWCNPISGHATLYWYQQILGQGPKLLIQFQNNGVVDDSQLPKDRFSAERLKGVDSTLKIQPAKLEDSAVYLCASSLAGAGAGGYTFGSGTRLTVV.

This chain uses TRBV6-5 with TRBJ2-7, with TRBD2 matching over 7 bases. Germline values: CDR1 MNHEY, CDR2 SVGAGI. This CDR3 has 13 amino acids. V was clipped by 4 bases and J by 6 bases; unmatched bases: 6. Here the CDR3 reads CASSSAGTTEQYF. Written as DNA, the CDR3 is TGTGCCAGCAGTTCAGCCGGGACTACCGAGCAGTACTTC.

The CDR3 protein is CAWSLSAGGGNTGELFF. DNA for the CDR3: TGTGCCTGGAGTCTCTCGGCAGGGGGCGGAAACACCGGGGAGCTGTTTTTT. The rearrangement uses TRBV30 and TRBJ2-2; 8 nucleotides line up with TRBD1. In germline, CDR1 is GTSNPN, CDR2 SVGIG (reference sequence). The V segment lost 2 bases and the J segment 2 bases; nucleotides outside the gene matches: 10. CDR3 size: 17 residues.

Only one count was recorded for this clone. V is TRBV19 and J is TRBJ1-2, with a weak D call TRBD1 (5 bases). Germline-derived CDR1 and CDR2 are LNHDA and SQIVND (reference sequence). The ends were cut back, 0 bases at V and 1 base at J, with 12 bases in the middle. CDR3 size: 16 residues. The CDR3 here is CASSIEGLILNYGYTF. CDR3 nucleotides: TGTGCCAGTAGTATAGAGGGGCTGATCCTTAACTATGGCTACACCTTC.